A single T cell receptor beta chain is shown here with its context. What it recognizes is unknown. The data originate from a study of T cell responses to AZD1222 COVID-19 vaccine. The wider study: The analysis combined second doses at about 4 or about 12 weeks. Study findings and constraints: Vaccine-associated CD4 TCRs ranged over spike, dominating at 160-218 and 743-854. It was only after the peak T cell response that any repertoires were sampled. Unmutated variant regions are reportedly targeted by nearly half of spike-specific TCRs.

The CDR3 is 16 residues long. The V gene's germline CDR1 is SEHNR and CDR2 FQNEAQ (reference sequence). V was clipped by 5 bases and J by 4 bases, with 20 bases between them. Here immunoSEQ multiplex PCR was the method, and the copy in TCRdb shows in-frame clones only, minus some. Of around 130,000 clones in the sample, roughly 88% were seen once. Sequenced material: peripheral blood, taken on day 0 of AZD1222 vaccination. The sequence was collected from an adult in good health. The chain has TRBV7-9 and TRBJ1-2; D is ambiguous. The CDR3 DNA follows: TGTGCCAGCAGCCCCCAATTTTGGGGTTTGGGCTATGGCTACACCTTC. Translated, it gives CASSPQFWGLGYGYTF.